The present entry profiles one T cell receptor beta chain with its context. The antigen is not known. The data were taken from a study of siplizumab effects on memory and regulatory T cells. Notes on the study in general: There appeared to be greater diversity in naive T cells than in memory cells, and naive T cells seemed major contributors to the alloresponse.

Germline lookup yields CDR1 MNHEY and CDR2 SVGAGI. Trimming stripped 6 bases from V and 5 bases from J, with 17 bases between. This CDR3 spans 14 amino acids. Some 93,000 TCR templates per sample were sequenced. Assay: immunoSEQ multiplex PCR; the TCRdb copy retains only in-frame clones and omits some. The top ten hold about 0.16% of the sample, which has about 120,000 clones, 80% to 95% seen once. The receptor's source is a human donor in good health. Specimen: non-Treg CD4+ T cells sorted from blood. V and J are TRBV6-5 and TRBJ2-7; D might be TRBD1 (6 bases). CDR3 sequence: CASSQTGSVNEQYF. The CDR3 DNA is TGTGCCAGCAGCCAGACAGGTTCGGTAAACGAGCAGTACTTC.